This entry describes one TCR beta chain. Antigen unknown. One end of the junction does not line up with germline, which may come from a read error. The entry originates in a study of Graves' ophthalmopathy and Graves' hyperthyroidism. Study context: No ophthalmopathy within 18 months of follow-up signified stable hyperthyroidism. Findings and limits, study-wide: Classification of ophthalmopathy versus stable hyperthyroidism by a 13-signature model yielded about 90% sensitivity and around 76% specificity.

Investigators amplified TCR beta CDR3 regions from RNA transcripts. After a first-round RT-PCR with HTBI primers, a second-round multiplex PCR was run. TCRdb reprocessed the multiplex PCR reads via MiXCR and lists one record per CDR3 protein. The table shows around 1,000,000 distinct CDR3 sequences, with roughly 35% occurring only once. CDR3 size: 16 residues. Germline CDR1 reads SEHNR; CDR2 reads FQNEAQ (reference sequence). Hyperthyroidism patients were newly diagnosed, ill under 2 months, and aged 18 to 65 years. Exclusion criteria comprised other autoimmune diseases, uncontrolled infections, pregnancy or lactation in patients.

Specimen: peripheral blood or thyroid tissue (not recorded which). This chain joins TRBV7-9 and TRBJ2-6, with 8 nucleotides matching TRBD2. The clonotype was recovered from an adult man with Graves' hyperthyroidism. In DNA, the CDR3 is TGTGCCAGCATTGAGACTAGCGCCTTGGGGGCCTACGTCCTGACTTTC. This translates into CASIETSALGAYVLTF.